This T cell receptor (beta chain) derives from a study of OX40 agonist ivuxolimab in advanced cancers. Study as a whole: Earlier treatment with anti-PD-1, anti-PD-L1 or anti-CTLA-4 was permitted, and roughly 40% had received some.

This CDR3 is 16 amino acids long. Study outcomes and limitations: Some patients who did not respond also had low normalized T-cell clonal expansion.

This table comes from immunoSEQ multiplex PCR, and its TCRdb copy is limited to in-frame clones, with some not included. The sample includes 60,000 to 100,000 clones, around nine tenths of them seen just once. Patients were ruled out by autoimmune disease history or systemic immunosuppression. About this clone: Its antigen is as yet unknown.

Material: CD4+ or CD8+ T cells sorted from blood, obtained in a trial of the OX40 agonist ivuxolimab. The source is an adult with an advanced solid tumor such as melanoma, head and neck, liver or kidney cancer. V is TRBV21-1 and J is TRBJ2-7; no check of the table's D call, TRBD2, against the DNA was made. TRBV21-1 is a known pseudogene. The CDR3 protein is CASSKGRSGRRIEQYF. DNA for the CDR3: TGTGCCAGCAGCAAAGGGCGTAGCGGGAGAAGGATCGAGCAGTACTTC.